Presented here are 4 T cell receptor beta chains from one specimen sequenced in a study of T cell responses to AZD1222 COVID-19 vaccine. Here immunoSEQ multiplex PCR was the method, and the copy in TCRdb shows in-frame clones only, minus some. The table records about 140,000 clones, about 88% of them present only once. Source: peripheral blood, taken on day 0 of AZD1222 vaccination. These receptors were obtained from an adult in good health.

The V and J genes are TRBV30 and TRBJ2-2; D remains ambiguous. CDR1 GTSNPN and CDR2 SVGIG come from the germline V gene (reference sequence). This CDR3 is 15 amino acids long. Trimming left V 0 bases short and J 4 bases short, with 12 bases between. CDR3 nucleotide sequence: TGTGCCTGGAGTGTACAAACAGCCTCCACCGGGGAGCTGTTTTTT. Its protein is CAWSVQTASTGELFF.

This clone has only a few counts. This chain joins TRBV6-5 and TRBJ1-2; 10 nucleotides match TRBD1. V gave up 0 bases and J gave up 7 bases; unmatched junction bases: 2. The CDR3 length is 14 residues. Germline assignment: CDR1 MNHEY and CDR2 SVGAGI. This CDR3 is CASSYSGQGFGYTF. DNA for the CDR3: TGTGCCAGCAGTTACTCGGGACAGGGGTTTGGCTACACCTTC.

The rearrangement uses TRBV4-1 and TRBJ2-7; D unresolved. The CDR3 consists of 14 residues. Between the trimmed V and J ends, which lost 3 bases and 3 bases, there was a span of 12 bases. Germline V gives CDR1 MGHRA, CDR2 YSYEKL. For the CDR3, the DNA is TGCGCCAGCAGCCATGACCAGGAAATCTACGAGCAGTACTTC. Translated, it gives CASSHDQEIYEQYF.

This chain joins TRBV7-9 and TRBJ2-2, with a tentative D call TRBD1 (5 bases). The CDR3 totals 14 residues. Trimming shortened V by 3 bases and J by 5 bases, and 10 bases separated the two germline ends. Germline assignment: CDR1 SEHNR and CDR2 FQNEAQ (reference sequence). This CDR3 is CASSFTGKTGELFF. The DNA for the CDR3 is TGTGCCAGCAGCTTTACAGGCAAGACCGGGGAGCTGTTTTTT.